The TCR beta chain described here comes from a study of CD8 T cells in ankylosing spondylitis. TCRdb redid the calling of the 5' RACE reads with MiXCR, one entry per CDR3 protein. The data show 150,000 to 200,000 distinct CDR3 sequences, around a tenth seen once. This clonotype showed up many times. This receptor was taken from a male donor with ankylosing spondylitis or in good health (not recorded which). Sequencing was done on a sample of blood, either unsorted or a sorted T cell fraction (not recorded which).

This chain's CDR3 is CASSLGQLGSYGYTF. As DNA, the CDR3 is TGTGCCAGCAGTTTGGGGCAGCTTGGGTCCTATGGCTACACCTTC. This chain connects TRBV12-3 or TRBV12-4 to TRBJ1-2; D is perhaps TRBD1 (5 bases). The CDR3 covers 15 residues. V gave up 3 bases and J gave up 4 bases, with 15 bases separating them.